A single T cell receptor beta chain is shown here with its context. Antigen specificity is unknown. In germline, CDR1 is GTSNPN, CDR2 SVGIG (reference sequence). V was pared by 0 bases and J by 2 bases, with 3 bases of the junction left unmatched. The CDR3 spans 14 residues. These data are taken from a study of cytomegalovirus exposure and HLA in healthy donors. Overall study results and limits: The productive fraction for most TCR beta V segments was about 87% or about 30% in an earlier analysis.

PCR amplification relied on 60 Vbeta primers (plus 13 Jbeta primers). Method: immunoSEQ multiplex PCR; TCRdb's copy keeps in-frame clones and lacks some. This sample has approximately 100,000 clones, with 75% found just once. Material for sequencing was PBMCs. The chain links TRBV30 to TRBJ1-1; 7 positions match TRBD1. This TCR was recovered from a male donor in good health and CMV-seropositive. CDR3 protein: CAWSVRGRNTEAFF. CDR3 sequence (DNA): TGTGCCTGGAGTGTAAGGGGGCGCAACACTGAAGCTTTCTTT. The full variable domain, completed using reference TRBV30 and TRBJ1-1, is SQTIHQWPATLVQPVGSPLSLECTVEGTSNPNLYWYRQAAGRGLQLLFYSVGIGQISSEVPQNLSASRPQDRQFILSSKKLLLSDSGFYLCAWSVRGRNTEAFFGQGTRLTVV.